These 31 T cell receptor beta chains were sequenced from one sample in a study of cytomegalovirus exposure and HLA in healthy donors. Assay used: immunoSEQ multiplex PCR; TCRdb lists only in-frame clones, some missing. The sample consists of approximately 300,000 clones, about nine tenths of them appearing once. The sample comprised PBMCs. The receptor source for this set is a young woman in good health and CMV-seronegative.

Turning to this clone: A junction end diverges from the germline sequence, so it may reflect a read error. The chain couples TRBV19 to TRBJ2-7, with TRBD1 as a possible D gene (6 bases). The CDR3 runs to 13 residues. Germline lookup yields CDR1 LNHDA and CDR2 SQIVND (reference sequence). The CDR3 coding sequence is TGTGCCAGTAGGGGGGCTGACTCCTACGAGCAGTACTTT. Translation: CASRGADSYEQYF.

The chain links TRBV27 to TRBJ2-1, with D uncertain. V lost 6 bases to trimming and J lost 7 bases, with 7 bases between them. This CDR3 contains 11 residues. Germline CDR1 reads MNHEY; CDR2 reads SMNVEV (reference sequence). CDR3 coding DNA: TGTGCCAGCAGCCGCTATAATGAGCAGTTCTTC. It translates to CASSRYNEQFF.

This chain links TRBV7-9 with TRBJ2-7, with 15 bases identical to TRBD2. The length of the CDR3 is 16 residues. Germline CDR1 SEHNR, CDR2 FQNEAQ (reference sequence). Losses at the gene ends were 1 base for V and 5 bases for J; bases not matched to a gene: 3. This CDR3 reads CASSLVGLAGGHEQYF. The CDR3 DNA follows: TGTGCCAGCAGCTTAGTGGGACTAGCGGGAGGCCACGAGCAGTACTTC.

The V gene is TRBV2, the J gene TRBJ2-6, with a tentative D call TRBD1 (5 bases). V was shortened by 8 bases and J by 4 bases, with 18 bases between the two germline ends. This CDR3 is 16 amino acids long. The V gene's germline CDR1 is SNHLY and CDR2 FYNNEI. This chain's CDR3 is CASALDQGVGANVLTF. CDR3 sequence (DNA): TGTGCCAGCGCCCTTGACCAGGGTGTGGGGGCCAACGTCCTGACTTTC.

In this sample, this clone turned up once. This sample also contains other DNA sequences that code for the same CDR3. This chain links TRBV5-1 with TRBJ2-3, with 8 bases that match TRBD1. The V and J ends lost 3 bases and 3 bases, in that order; junction bases with no gene match: 6. CDR3 size: 15 residues. The germline gives CDR1 SGHRS, CDR2 YFSETQ. In DNA, the CDR3 is TGCGCCAGCAGCTCCGGGACAGGTGGTACAGATACGCAGTATTTT. This codes for CASSSGTGGTDTQYF.

J is TRBJ2-6 and V is TRBV29-1; 14 nucleotides align to TRBD2. CDR1 and CDR2 (germline): SQVTM, ANQGSEA. After removal of 6 bases from V and 5 bases from J, the junction contained 9 bases not matched to a gene. The CDR3 runs 17 residues. The CDR3 loop is CSVGGLAGGSRANVLTF. CDR3 bases: TGCAGCGTGGGAGGACTAGCGGGAGGTTCACGGGCCAACGTCCTGACTTTC.

The rearrangement links TRBV6-1 to TRBJ2-4, with 7 bases aligning to TRBD2. Per the germline V gene, CDR1 is MNHNS and CDR2 is SASEGT. The CDR3 runs to 14 residues. The junction had 6 bases not matched to a gene; V was cut back by 2 bases and J by 8 bases. CDR3 bases: TGTGCCAGCAGTGAATACGGGGGGTTAGACATTCAGTACTTC. It yields the protein CASSEYGGLDIQYF.

The chain recombines TRBV18 with TRBJ2-7; possibly TRBD2 for D (6 bases). CDR1 is KGHSH and CDR2 is LQKENI in the germline V gene. The V gene lost 4 bases and the J gene lost 5 bases, with 15 bases spanning the gap. CDR3 length: 14 residues. The chain's CDR3 is CASSQTRMRNEQYF. The DNA of the CDR3 is TGTGCCAGCTCACAGACTAGAATGAGAAACGAGCAGTACTTC.

The chain uses TRBV28 and TRBJ1-4; D unresolved. Germline V lookup: CDR1 MDHEN, CDR2 SYDVKM. CDR3 length equals 19 residues. V lost 3 bases and J lost 2, with 22 bases in between. The CDR3 is CASSLPAVVPKATNEKLFF. CDR3 nucleotide sequence: TGTGCCAGCAGTTTGCCCGCAGTTGTACCCAAAGCGACTAATGAAAAACTGTTTTTT. Looking up the rest from reference TRBV28 and TRBJ1-4 gives the full variable domain: DVKVTQSSRYLVKRTGEKVFLECVQDMDHENMFWYRQDPGLGLRLIYFSYDVKMKEKGDIPEGYSVSREKKERFSLILESASTNQTSMYLCASSLPAVVPKATNEKLFFGSGTQLSVL.

This chain links TRBV4-3 with TRBJ2-3, with 11 bases matching TRBD2. From germline, CDR1 is LGHNA and CDR2 YSLEER. CDR3 length: 15 amino acids. The J segment lost 6 bases and the V segment lost 3 bases, leaving 5 bases of the junction unmatched. The CDR3 region has the DNA TGCGCCAGCAGCCAGGAACTAGCGGGAGCGGATACGCAGTATTTT. Encoded protein: CASSQELAGADTQYF.

The gene calls are TRBV6-5 and TRBJ2-5; 8 nucleotides match TRBD1. There are 14 residues in the CDR3. Trimming took 2 bases from V and 5 from J; bases not matched to a gene: 4. Germline-derived CDR1 and CDR2 are MNHEY and SVGAGI. For the CDR3, the DNA is TGTGCCAGCAGTTACCAGGACAGGGCGGAGACCCAGTACTTC. Protein: CASSYQDRAETQYF.

This clone was detected only once. The rearrangement uses TRBV5-6 and TRBJ2-7; D possibly corresponds to TRBD2 (6 bases). Trimming pared 4 bases from V and 2 bases from J, leaving 22 bases between. CDR1 and CDR2 (germline): SGHDT, YYEEEE. The CDR3 has 17 residues. Here the CDR3 reads CASSEGTWWESAYEQYF. The DNA of the CDR3 is TGTGCCAGCAGCGAGGGGACTTGGTGGGAGTCGGCCTACGAGCAGTACTTC.

The V gene is TRBV27, the J gene TRBJ2-1; 10 bases agree with TRBD2. Germline CDR1 is MNHEY and CDR2 is SMNVEV (reference sequence). The CDR3 has 14 amino acids. J gave up 9 bases and V 5 bases, and 7 bases lay outside the gene matches. The chain's CDR3 is CASSPLAGDGEQFF. CDR3 DNA: TGTGCCAGCAGTCCCCTAGCGGGAGATGGTGAGCAGTTCTTC.

The sample holds a few counts of this clone. The genes are TRBV2 and TRBJ2-1; 7 positions match TRBD2. CDR1 and CDR2 from the germline V gene are SNHLY and FYNNEI. J was trimmed by 4 bases and V by 7 bases; bases with no gene match: 7. CDR3 length equals 14 residues. The CDR3 loop is CASKPSGVYNEQFF. CDR3 coding DNA: TGTGCCAGCAAACCTAGCGGAGTGTACAATGAGCAGTTCTTC.

As to this clone: Within the sample, other DNA sequences also encode this same CDR3. The chain recombines TRBV7-2 with TRBJ1-2, with 7 bases matching TRBD1. Losses at the gene ends were 1 base for V and 4 bases for J; bases not matched to a gene: 0. Germline loops: CDR1 SGHTA, CDR2 FQGNSA. The CDR3 has 13 residues. CDR3 protein: CASSLGTGYGYTF. DNA of the CDR3: TGTGCCAGCAGCTTAGGGACAGGCTATGGCTACACCTTC. Full variable domain (outside the CDR3, taken from reference TRBV7-2 and TRBJ1-2): GAGVSQSPSNKVTEKGKDVELRCDPISGHTALYWYRQSLGQGLEFLIYFQGNSAPDKSGLPSDRFSAERTGGSVSTLTIQRTQQEDSAVYLCASSLGTGYGYTFGSGTRLTVV.

This clone has only a few counts. The DNA of the CDR3 is TGTGCCAGCAGTTCATACAGGGGTATCGGAAACACCATATATTTT. Its protein is CASSSYRGIGNTIYF. V is TRBV27 and J is TRBJ1-3, with 7 bases aligning to TRBD1. The germline CDR1 and CDR2 sequences are MNHEY and SMNVEV (reference sequence). V shed 4 bases, J shed 4 bases, and the junction held 7 bases outside the gene matches. The CDR3 runs to 15 residues.

The rearrangement links TRBV29-1 to TRBJ1-5; tentatively, D is TRBD1 (6 bases). Germline V gene lookup returns CDR1 SQVTM and CDR2 ANQGSEA. V was pared by 7 bases and J by 0 bases, with 10 bases between. The length of the CDR3 is 13 residues. CDR3 region: CSAGTNSNQPQHF. For the CDR3, the DNA is TGCAGCGCAGGGACAAATAGCAATCAGCCCCAGCATTTT. The full variable domain, completed using reference TRBV29-1 and TRBJ1-5, is SAVISQKPSRDICQRGTSLTIQCQVDSQVTMMFWYRQQPGQSLTLIATANQGSEATYESGFVIDKFPISRPNLTFSTLTVSNMSPEDSSIYLCSAGTNSNQPQHFGDGTRLSIL.

This sequence joins TRBV5-6 and TRBJ2-6; 8 nucleotides agree with TRBD2. This CDR3 is built from 18 residues. Germline V CDR1 and CDR2: SGHDT, YYEEEE. Trimming removed 0 bases from V and 2 bases from J; junction bases left unmatched: 7. The CDR3 loop is CASSLAVGGEAGANVLTF. The DNA for the CDR3 is TGTGCCAGCAGCTTGGCTGTCGGGGGGGAAGCTGGGGCCAACGTCCTGACTTTC.

V usage is TRBV15 and J usage is TRBJ1-4, with a weak D call TRBD1 (5 bases). The V end was cut by 0 bases, the J end by 7 bases, with 15 bases between. CDR1 is LNHNV and CDR2 is YYDKDF in the germline V gene (reference sequence). The length of the CDR3 is 16 residues. CDR3 bases: TGTGCCACCAGCAGAGATCGGCAGGGCGGCGTTGAAAAACTGTTTTTT. It encodes CATSRDRQGGVEKLFF.

This clone appeared many times. One end of the junction fails to match germline, which may point to a read error. This chain uses TRBV7-8 with TRBJ2-4; TRBD2 is a possible D gene (6 bases). The CDR3 spans 12 residues. Germline values: CDR1 SGHVS, CDR2 FQNEAQ. The CDR3 region has the DNA TGTGCCAGCAGCCCCGACGGGAGCCCAAGGTCCTTC. Protein sequence: CASSPDGSPRSF.

The genes are TRBV23-1 and TRBJ2-7; D gene unclear. TRBV23-1 belongs to the ORF category, with a function that is uncertain. The ends were cut back, 4 bases at V and 1 base at J, with 5 bases in the middle. This CDR3 spans 12 amino acids. The CDR3 loop is CASSPPSYEQYF. The DNA of the CDR3 is TGCGCCAGCAGTCCCCCATCCTACGAGCAGTACTTC.

This clone appeared a single time. The chain has TRBV7-2 and TRBJ1-1, with unresolved D. Per germline, CDR1 SGHTA and CDR2 FQGNSA. This CDR3 comprises 12 residues. Trimming pared 5 bases from V and 11 bases from J, leaving 15 bases between. In DNA form, the CDR3 reads TGTGCCAGCAGCCAGGCGGGGTTAGCGGCTTTCTTT. Translation: CASSQAGLAAFF.

The chain combines TRBV6-5 with TRBJ1-2; a possible D gene is TRBD1 (5 bases). CDR1 is MNHEY and CDR2 is SVGAGI in the germline V gene. The V gene lost 0 bases and the J gene lost 5 bases, with 16 bases spanning the gap. CDR3 length equals 16 residues. CDR3: CASSYSLETVRYGYTF. The CDR3 coding sequence is TGTGCCAGCAGTTACTCCCTCGAGACAGTGAGATATGGCTACACCTTC.

On this clone: Other DNA sequences in the sample encode the same CDR3. The rearrangement joins TRBV6-5 to TRBJ2-1, with TRBD2 matching 10 bases. This CDR3 spans 15 amino acids. The V segment lost 4 bases and the J segment 4 bases; nucleotides outside the gene matches: 4. Germline CDR1 is MNHEY and CDR2 is SVGAGI. CDR3 sequence reads: CASSLRTSGYNEQFF. CDR3 bases: TGTGCCAGCAGTTTACGGACTAGCGGTTACAATGAGCAGTTCTTC.

The CDR3 DNA follows: TGTGCCAGCAGGGACAGGGAAAACTTAGGGGAGCAGTACTTC. Translation gives CASRDRENLGEQYF. This chain uses TRBV6-1 with TRBJ2-7, with 8 bases fitting TRBD1. Trimming cost V 6 bases and J 7 bases; bases outside gene matches: 11. Germline V gene lookup returns CDR1 MNHNS and CDR2 SASEGT. This CDR3 comprises 14 residues.

The chain is built from TRBV13 and TRBJ2-7, with D possibly being TRBD1 (5 bases). V lost 0 bases and J lost 2, with 11 bases in between. The CDR3 loop spans 15 amino acids. CDR1 and CDR2 (germline): PRHDT, FYEKMQ (reference sequence). DNA for the CDR3: TGTGCCAGCAGCTTAGGCAGGGCCTATGCCTACGAGCAGTACTTC. Protein product: CASSLGRAYAYEQYF. Looking up the rest from reference TRBV13 and TRBJ2-7 gives the full variable domain: AAGVIQSPRHLIKEKRETATLKCYPIPRHDTVYWYQQGPGQDPQFLISFYEKMQSDKGSIPDRFSAQQFSDYHSELNMSSLELGDSALYFCASSLGRAYAYEQYFGPGTRLTVT.

The gene calls are TRBV28 and TRBJ1-2, with 7 bases aligning to TRBD1. CDR3 size: 13 residues. Germline V gene data show CDR1 as MDHEN and CDR2 as SYDVKM. J gave up 7 bases and V 6 bases, and 8 bases lay outside the gene matches. In DNA, the CDR3 is TGTGCCAGCAGCTTTGACAGGGTTATTGGCTACACCTTC. This encodes CASSFDRVIGYTF.

This chain uses TRBV27 with TRBJ2-7; weak D call: TRBD2 (5 bases). Trimming took off 6 bases at V and 2 bases at J, with 11 bases between the two ends. The CDR3 contains 13 residues. The germline V gene encodes CDR1 MNHEY and CDR2 SMNVEV (reference sequence). The CDR3 bases are TGTGCCAGCAGCCGGGATATAGCCTACGAGCAGTACTTC. Translating gives CASSRDIAYEQYF.

J is TRBJ2-1 and V is TRBV13; 15 nucleotides agree with TRBD2. V dropped 4 bases and J dropped 2; count of bases not matched to a gene: 9. Germline assignment: CDR1 PRHDT and CDR2 FYEKMQ (reference sequence). This CDR3 contains 19 residues. CDR3 residues: CASSSLGTSGRTTYNEQFF. DNA for the CDR3: TGTGCCAGCAGCTCCCTCGGGACTAGCGGGAGGACTACCTACAATGAGCAGTTCTTC.

This chain uses TRBV28 with TRBJ2-3; 9 bases map to TRBD1. With V trimmed by 6 bases and J by 4 bases, 5 bases remained unmatched. Germline V lookup: CDR1 MDHEN, CDR2 SYDVKM. This CDR3 comprises 14 residues. The CDR3 DNA reads as TGTGCCAGCAGCCCCGGGACAGGGTCAGATACGCAGTATTTT. It encodes CASSPGTGSDTQYF.

The chain couples TRBV9 to TRBJ2-1; 8 positions agree with TRBD1. V gave up 2 bases and J gave up 3 bases; unmatched junction bases: 10. The CDR3 has 17 residues. Looked up from germline, CDR1 is SGDLS and CDR2 is YYNGEE. The chain's CDR3 is CASSVNPSTGVYNEQFF. Written as DNA, the CDR3 is TGTGCCAGCAGCGTTAATCCCTCGACAGGGGTCTACAATGAGCAGTTCTTC.